These 29 T cell receptor beta chains originate from one sample sequenced in a study of blood T cell repertoires in COVID-19. The assay was immunoSEQ multiplex PCR, and TCRdb's table has in-frame clones only and misses some. The top ten hold about 9.3% of the sample, which has about 160,000 clones, roughly 89% seen once. The sequenced sample was peripheral blood. Source of these receptors: a woman in her 70s with COVID-19, enrolled during active disease.

The CDR3 nucleotides read TGTGCCAGCAGGAGACAGGGGGCTAACACTGAAGCTTTCTTT. This translates into CASRRQGANTEAFF. The chain recombines TRBV28 with TRBJ1-1; TRBD1 aligns across 10 bases. Losses at the gene ends were 6 bases for V and 2 bases for J; bases not matched to a gene: 3. Germline V gene sequence: CDR1 MDHEN, CDR2 SYDVKM. The CDR3 length is 14 residues.

This chain links TRBV18 with TRBJ1-2, with TRBD1 matching 8 bases. The CDR3 extends over 14 amino acids. Per the germline V gene, CDR1 is KGHSH and CDR2 is LQKENI. V lost 3 bases and J lost 2; bases outside the gene matches: 2. The CDR3 reads CASSPSGGNYGYTF. In DNA, the CDR3 is TGTGCCAGCTCACCTTCAGGGGGCAACTATGGCTACACCTTC.

This clone has just a few counts. This chain joins TRBV2 and TRBJ1-1; 9 bases agree with TRBD1. CDR1 SNHLY and CDR2 FYNNEI come from the germline V gene. J was trimmed by 4 bases and V by 5 bases; bases with no gene match: 5. This CDR3 has 14 amino acids. CDR3 in amino acids: CASSRLTGGTEAFF. CDR3 nucleotides: TGTGCCAGCAGTCGCCTGACAGGGGGCACTGAAGCTTTCTTT.

The genes are TRBV10-1 and TRBJ2-1; 8 bases line up with TRBD2. V lost 6 bases to trimming and J lost 8 bases; unmatched junction nucleotides: 6. There are 13 residues in the CDR3. Germline V gene data show CDR1 as WNHNN and CDR2 as SYGVQD (reference sequence). CDR3 bases: TGCGCCAGCAGCGGGGGGGCCTTGGATGAGCAGTTCTTC. This translates into CASSGGALDEQFF.

The chain carries TRBV10-3 and TRBJ1-3, with a weak D call TRBD1 (6 bases). Between the trimmed V and J ends, which lost 0 bases and 1 base, there was a span of 13 bases. CDR1 ENHRY and CDR2 SYGVKD come from the germline V gene. CDR3 length: 17 residues. CDR3 region: CAISESARGWSGNTIYF. CDR3 nucleotide sequence: TGTGCCATCAGTGAGTCGGCCAGGGGTTGGTCTGGAAACACCATATATTTT.

V gene TRBV5-1 combines with J gene TRBJ2-7; 13 nucleotides match TRBD2. The germline CDR1 and CDR2 sequences are SGHRS and YFSETQ. The CDR3 is 15 amino acids. Germline trimming cut 4 bases from V and 2 bases from J; bases unmatched to any gene: 3. The CDR3 spells CASSLGTSGAYEQYF. The CDR3 DNA reads as TGCGCCAGCAGCCTCGGGACTAGCGGGGCCTACGAGCAGTACTTC. Together with reference TRBV5-1 and TRBJ2-7, the CDR3 gives the full variable domain: KAGVTQTPRYLIKTRGQQVTLSCSPISGHRSVSWYQQTPGQGLQFLFEYFSETQRNKGNFPGRFSGRQFSNSRSEMNVSTLELGDSALYLCASSLGTSGAYEQYFGPGTRLTVT.

The rearrangement joins TRBV28 to TRBJ1-5, with 8 nucleotides matching TRBD1. With 6 bases clipped from V and 0 bases from J, the junction kept 10 bases outside the gene matches. Germline V gene sequence: CDR1 MDHEN, CDR2 SYDVKM. CDR3 length: 17 amino acids. The CDR3 DNA reads TGTGCCAGCAGGGGACCTTCAGGGGGCTATAGCAATCAGCCCCAGCATTTT. Its protein product is CASRGPSGGYSNQPQHF.

The chain is built from TRBV11-3 and TRBJ2-5, with TRBD1 identical over 7 bases. Looked up from germline, CDR1 is SGHNT and CDR2 is YENEEA. V was pared by 1 base and J by 3 bases, with 8 bases of the junction left unmatched. The CDR3 spans 16 residues. The CDR3 loop reads CASSLVAGTGEETQYF. CDR3 nucleotides: TGTGCCAGCAGCTTAGTCGCCGGTACAGGGGAAGAGACCCAGTACTTC. The full variable domain, with the rest looked up from reference TRBV11-3 and TRBJ2-5, is EAGVVQSPRYKIIEKKQPVAFWCNPISGHNTLYWYLQNLGQGPELLIRYENEEAVDDSQLPKDRFSAERLKGVDSTLKIQPAELGDSAVYLCASSLVAGTGEETQYFGPGTRLLVL.

V usage is TRBV7-9 and J usage is TRBJ2-5; TRBD2 matches at 13 bases. The CDR3 length is 17 residues. V lost 6 bases, J lost 5 bases, and 12 bases stayed unmatched. Germline V gene data show CDR1 as SEHNR and CDR2 as FQNEAQ (reference sequence). The CDR3 DNA follows: TGTGCCAGCAGTTCCGGGACTAGCGGGGCCAGGGGGGAGACCCAGTACTTC. Translating gives CASSSGTSGARGETQYF.

DNA of the CDR3: TGCGCCAGCAGCCCCCTGGGAGTGGTCTTGGGAAACACCATATATTTT. Its protein product is CASSPLGVVLGNTIYF. The chain has TRBV5-1 and TRBJ1-3; D unclear. This CDR3 is built from 16 residues. CDR1 is SGHRS and CDR2 is YFSETQ in the germline V gene. V gave up 4 bases and J gave up 4 bases, with 18 bases separating them.

The chain couples TRBV6-1 to TRBJ2-1; D may be TRBD2 (5 bases). The V and J ends lost 0 bases and 9 bases respectively, with 12 bases between them. CDR3 length equals 14 residues. Germline V CDR1 and CDR2: MNHNS, SASEGT. CDR3 coding DNA: TGTGCCAGCAGTGAAGCGAGGCTAGCCACTGAGCAGTTCTTC. Protein: CASSEARLATEQFF.

The rearrangement uses TRBV28 and TRBJ1-4; 7 nucleotides match TRBD1. CDR3 length equals 14 residues. The germline CDR1 and CDR2 sequences are MDHEN and SYDVKM. After removal of 5 bases from V and 3 bases from J, the junction contained 3 bases not matched to a gene. CDR3 in amino acids: CASSEGTANEKLFF. CDR3 bases: TGTGCCAGCAGTGAAGGGACAGCTAATGAAAAACTGTTTTTT.

The chain employs TRBV2 and TRBJ1-6; TRBD1 matches at 8 bases. With V trimmed by 7 bases and J by 11 bases, 7 bases remained unmatched. Germline assignment: CDR1 SNHLY and CDR2 FYNNEI. This CDR3 is 13 amino acids long. The CDR3, as DNA: TGTGCCAGCACTTCAGGGGGCCCAGCACCCCTCCACTTT. Its protein product is CASTSGGPAPLHF. Using reference TRBV2 and TRBJ1-6 for the parts outside the CDR3, the full variable domain is EPEVTQTPSHQVTQMGQEVILRCVPISNHLYFYWYRQILGQKVEFLVSFYNNEISEKSEIFDDQFSVERPDGSNFTLKIRSTKLEDSAMYFCASTSGGPAPLHFGNGTRLTVT.

This chain links TRBV18 with TRBJ2-7; no firm D call. Trimming removed 3 bases from V and 4 bases from J, with 10 bases in between. This CDR3 comprises 13 residues. The germline CDR1 and CDR2 sequences are KGHSH and LQKENI. CDR3 coding DNA: TGTGCCAGCTCACCTGTGATCGGGTACGAGCAGTACTTC. This encodes CASSPVIGYEQYF.

The J gene is TRBJ2-1, the V gene TRBV15; TRBD1 is a possible D gene (6 bases). V was pared by 5 bases and J by 2 bases, with 13 bases between. The CDR3 length is 15 residues. Germline loops: CDR1 LNHNV, CDR2 YYDKDF (reference sequence). DNA for the CDR3: TGTGCCACCAGCGGGGGCCAAATTCCCTACAATGAGCAGTTCTTC. This translates into CATSGGQIPYNEQFF.

The J gene is TRBJ1-6, the V gene TRBV2; 7 bases match TRBD1. There are 13 residues in the CDR3. Per germline, CDR1 SNHLY and CDR2 FYNNEI. J was trimmed by 7 bases and V by 7 bases; bases with no gene match: 4. CDR3 sequence (DNA): TGTGCCAGCATACAGGGGAACAATTCACCCCTCCACTTT. It translates to CASIQGNNSPLHF.

The V and J genes are TRBV2 and TRBJ1-3; the D gene is possibly TRBD1 (6 bases). Germline CDR1 reads SNHLY; CDR2 reads FYNNEI. V dropped 2 bases and J dropped 3 bases, with 11 bases sitting between them. The CDR3 contains 15 residues. The CDR3 sequence is CASSEPRGNGNTIYF. The CDR3 DNA sequence: TGTGCCAGCAGTGAACCCAGGGGCAATGGAAACACCATATATTTT.

The chain carries TRBV7-9 and TRBJ2-7; 10 positions match TRBD1. After removal of 5 bases from V and 5 bases from J, the junction contained 9 bases not matched to a gene. This CDR3 has 15 amino acids. Per germline, CDR1 SEHNR and CDR2 FQNEAQ (reference sequence). CDR3 coding DNA: TGTGCCAGCAGCGAGTTTGGGACAGGGGAAGACGAGCAGTACTTC. This sequence encodes CASSEFGTGEDEQYF.

This chain uses TRBV11-3 with TRBJ1-3; D might be TRBD1 (5 bases). V was cut by 5 bases and J by 4 bases, with 9 bases left in between. CDR3 size: 13 residues. CDR1 is SGHNT, CDR2 YENEEA, per germline. CDR3 sequence: CASSRTQGNTIYF. The CDR3 DNA sequence: TGTGCCAGCAGCCGGACACAGGGAAACACCATATATTTT.

This rearrangement joins TRBV28 to TRBJ1-5; the D is unclear. Trimming took off 3 bases at V and 7 bases at J, with 13 bases between the two ends. The CDR3 extends over 14 amino acids. Germline CDR1 MDHEN, CDR2 SYDVKM. CDR3 region: CASSLSGVVQPQHF. DNA of the CDR3: TGTGCCAGCAGTTTGTCGGGTGTCGTACAGCCCCAGCATTTT.

The chain employs TRBV2 and TRBJ1-2; 7 bases are shared with TRBD1. The J segment lost 2 bases and the V segment lost 6 bases, leaving 6 bases of the junction unmatched. Germline-derived CDR1 and CDR2 are SNHLY and FYNNEI. CDR3 length equals 14 residues. The CDR3 region is CASRGDSTNYGYTF. CDR3 nucleotide sequence: TGTGCCAGCAGGGGGGACAGCACCAACTATGGCTACACCTTC.

The chain recombines TRBV19 with TRBJ1-2; 11 bases match TRBD1. The germline CDR1 and CDR2 sequences are LNHDA and SQIVND (reference sequence). After removal of 6 bases from V and 4 bases from J, the junction contained 7 bases not matched to a gene. The CDR3 runs 15 residues. CDR3 DNA sequence: TGTGCCAGTAGGGCCGGGACAGGGGGTAGCTATGGCTACACCTTC. Translating it yields CASRAGTGGSYGYTF.

The table lists this clone with a few counts. The V and J genes are TRBV5-5 and TRBJ1-2, with 7 bases aligning to TRBD1. This CDR3 has 17 residues. Looked up from germline, CDR1 is SGHKS and CDR2 is YYEKEE (reference sequence). V lost 0 bases and J lost 5; bases outside the gene matches: 13. The CDR3 loop is CASSLAIPGGLVYGYTF. The CDR3 nucleotides are TGTGCCAGCAGCTTGGCCATTCCAGGGGGGCTGGTTTATGGCTACACCTTC. The whole variable domain, filled in from reference TRBV5-5 and TRBJ1-2, reads DAGVTQSPTHLIKTRGQQVTLRCSPISGHKSVSWYQQVLGQGPQFIFQYYEKEERGRGNFPDRFSARQFPNYSSELNVNALLLGDSALYLCASSLAIPGGLVYGYTFGSGTRLTVV.

The chain has TRBV6-2 or TRBV6-3 and TRBJ2-5, with TRBD1 matching over 10 bases. The CDR3 covers 16 residues. With V trimmed by 2 bases and J by 5 bases, 8 bases remained unmatched. The germline CDR1 and CDR2 sequences are MNHEY and SVGEGT. The DNA for the CDR3 is TGTGCCAGCAGTTACGGAGGGACAGGGGCCCTGGAGACCCAGTACTTC. Protein sequence: CASSYGGTGALETQYF.

The rearrangement joins TRBV15 to TRBJ2-5; 11 bases are shared with TRBD1. Looked up from germline, CDR1 is LNHNV and CDR2 is YYDKDF (reference sequence). J was trimmed by 4 bases and V by 0 bases; bases with no gene match: 4. This CDR3 spans 16 amino acids. For the CDR3, the DNA is TGTGCCACCAGCAGAGACTCCGGGACAGGGGGAGAGACCCAGTACTTC. It translates to CATSRDSGTGGETQYF.

J is TRBJ1-6 and V is TRBV9; no definite D call. Germline CDR1 and CDR2: SGDLS and YYNGEE. CDR3 length equals 13 residues. V was shortened by 0 bases and J by 9 bases, with 7 bases between the two germline ends. CDR3 region: CASSVVSGSPLHF. In DNA form, the CDR3 reads TGTGCCAGCAGCGTAGTTTCAGGTTCACCCCTCCACTTT.

This clone appeared a single time. The rearrangement links TRBV4-1 to TRBJ1-4, with D possibly TRBD1 on 5 matching bases. Trimming stripped 1 base from V and 0 bases from J, with 9 bases between. This CDR3 is 16 amino acids long. Germline CDR1 is MGHRA and CDR2 is YSYEKL. This chain's CDR3 is CASSQGTRTTNEKLFF. CDR3 DNA sequence: TGCGCCAGCAGCCAAGGGACAAGAACAACTAATGAAAAACTGTTTTTT.

The genes are TRBV10-3 and TRBJ2-1, with D perhaps matching TRBD1 (7 bases). From germline, CDR1 is ENHRY and CDR2 SYGVKD. With 5 bases removed from V and 4 bases from J, the gap between germline ends came to 18 bases. The CDR3 has 16 residues. CDR3 in amino acids: CAISNLEGAGYNEQFF. As DNA, the CDR3 is TGTGCCATCAGTAATTTGGAGGGGGCCGGTTACAATGAGCAGTTCTTC.

This chain links TRBV19 with TRBJ1-3; 10 bases agree with TRBD1. The CDR3 has 15 residues. V lost 3 bases, J lost 9 bases, and 8 bases stayed unmatched. The germline gives CDR1 LNHDA, CDR2 SQIVND (reference sequence). The CDR3 loop is CASSIPGQGKITIYF. CDR3 bases: TGTGCCAGTAGTATTCCGGGACAGGGGAAGATCACCATATATTTT.